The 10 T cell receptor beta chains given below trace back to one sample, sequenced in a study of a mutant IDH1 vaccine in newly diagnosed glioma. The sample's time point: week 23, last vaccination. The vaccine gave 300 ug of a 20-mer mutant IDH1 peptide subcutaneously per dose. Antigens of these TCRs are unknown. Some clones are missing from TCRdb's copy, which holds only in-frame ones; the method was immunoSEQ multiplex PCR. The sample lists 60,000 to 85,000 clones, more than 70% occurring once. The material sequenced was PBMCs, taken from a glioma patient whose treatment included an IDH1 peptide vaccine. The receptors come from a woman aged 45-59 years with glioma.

The CDR3 sequence: CASSSGGGTGLGTINYGYTF. Written as DNA, the CDR3 is TGCGCCAGCAGCTCCGGAGGCGGGACAGGGTTGGGTACTATTAACTATGGCTACACCTTC. The V gene is TRBV5-1, the J gene TRBJ1-2, with 9 bases that match TRBD1. CDR1 and CDR2 from the germline V gene are SGHRS and YFSETQ. V shed 3 bases and J 1 base; nucleotides not matched to a gene: 19. The CDR3 extends over 20 amino acids. Full variable domain (rest looked up from reference TRBV5-1 and TRBJ1-2): KAGVTQTPRYLIKTRGQQVTLSCSPISGHRSVSWYQQTPGQGLQFLFEYFSETQRNKGNFPGRFSGRQFSNSRSEMNVSTLELGDSALYLCASSSGGGTGLGTINYGYTFGSGTRLTVV.

CDR3 in amino acids: CASSLAGAYEQYF. In DNA, the CDR3 is TGTGCCAGCAGCTTGGCAGGGGCCTACGAGCAGTACTTC. The J gene is TRBJ2-7, the V gene TRBV7-9; D may be TRBD1 (6 bases). The CDR3 is 13 amino acids. CDR1 is SEHNR, CDR2 FQNEAQ, per germline (reference sequence). Trimming took 3 bases from V and 2 from J, leaving 8 bases between them.

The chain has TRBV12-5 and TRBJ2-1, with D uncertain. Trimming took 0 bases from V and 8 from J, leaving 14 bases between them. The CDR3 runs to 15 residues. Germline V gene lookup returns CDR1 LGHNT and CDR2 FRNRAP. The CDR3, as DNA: TGTGCTAGTGGTTTGGTAATGATTCGGGTGGATGAGCAGTTCTTC. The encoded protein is CASGLVMIRVDEQFF.

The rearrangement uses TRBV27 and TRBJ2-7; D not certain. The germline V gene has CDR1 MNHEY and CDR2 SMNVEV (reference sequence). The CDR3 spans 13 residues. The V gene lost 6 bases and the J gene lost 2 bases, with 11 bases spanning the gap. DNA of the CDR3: TGTGCCAGCAGGCCGGGTCCCACCTACGAGCAGTACTTC. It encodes CASRPGPTYEQYF.

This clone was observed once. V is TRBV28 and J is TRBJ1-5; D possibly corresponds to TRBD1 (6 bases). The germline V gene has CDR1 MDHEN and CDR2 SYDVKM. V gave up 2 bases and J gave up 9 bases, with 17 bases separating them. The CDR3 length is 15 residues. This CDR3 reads CASSLTSTGRSPQHF. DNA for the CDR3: TGTGCCAGCAGTTTAACCTCGACAGGCAGGTCGCCCCAGCATTTT.

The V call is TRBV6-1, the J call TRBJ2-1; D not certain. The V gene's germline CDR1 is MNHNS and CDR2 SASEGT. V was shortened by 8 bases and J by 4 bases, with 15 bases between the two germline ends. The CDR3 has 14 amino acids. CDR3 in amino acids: CASVVTAYYNEQFF. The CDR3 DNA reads TGTGCCAGCGTCGTTACAGCCTATTACAATGAGCAGTTCTTC.

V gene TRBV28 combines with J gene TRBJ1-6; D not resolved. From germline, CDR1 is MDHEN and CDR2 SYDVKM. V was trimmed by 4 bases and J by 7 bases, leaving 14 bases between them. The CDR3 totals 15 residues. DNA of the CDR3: TGTGCCAGCAGTTCTCCGGGCCTGAAGAATTCACCCCTCCACTTT. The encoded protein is CASSSPGLKNSPLHF.

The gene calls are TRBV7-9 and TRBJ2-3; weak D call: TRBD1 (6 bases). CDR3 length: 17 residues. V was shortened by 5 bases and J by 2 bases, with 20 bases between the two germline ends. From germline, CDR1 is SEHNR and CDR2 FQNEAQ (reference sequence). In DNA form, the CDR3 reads TGTGCCAGCAGCCCCCTACAAGACAGGAAGCACACAGATACGCAGTATTTT. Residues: CASSPLQDRKHTDTQYF.

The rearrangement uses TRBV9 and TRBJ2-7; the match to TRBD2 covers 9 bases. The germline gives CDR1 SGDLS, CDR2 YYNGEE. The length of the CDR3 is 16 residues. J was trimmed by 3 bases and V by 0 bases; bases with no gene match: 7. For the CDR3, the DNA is TGTGCCAGCAGCGTAGAGGGGGCGGGAGGGCTCTACGAGCAGTACTTC. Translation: CASSVEGAGGLYEQYF.

The CDR3 here is CASSILGSSNQPQHF. DNA for the CDR3: TGTGCCAGTAGTATACTGGGGTCCAGCAATCAGCCCCAGCATTTT. This rearrangement joins TRBV19 to TRBJ1-5, with D uncertain. The CDR3 runs 15 residues. V was cut by 2 bases and J by 1 base, with 9 bases left in between. Germline CDR1 and CDR2: LNHDA and SQIVND (reference sequence).